These 32 T cell receptor beta chains were all obtained from the same sample, sequenced in a study of cytomegalovirus exposure and HLA in healthy donors. The PCR contained 60 Vbeta and 13 Jbeta primers. Sequencing used immunoSEQ multiplex PCR; TCRdb keeps in-frame clones, though not all of them. The sample records 200,000 or so clones, approximately 88% being singletons. Sequencing was performed on PBMCs. The receptors originated from a boy aged 2 to 10 in good health and CMV-seronegative.

V is TRBV13 and J is TRBJ2-5; TRBD2 aligns across 8 bases. With 1 base clipped from V and 3 bases from J, the junction kept 7 bases outside the gene matches. Looked up from germline, CDR1 is PRHDT and CDR2 is FYEKMQ (reference sequence). This CDR3 region has 16 residues. CDR3 coding DNA: TGTGCCAGCAGCTTAGAGGGTAGCGGGAAAAAAGAGACCCAGTACTTC. Translating gives CASSLEGSGKKETQYF.

The chain joins TRBV12-5 to TRBJ2-7; D is unclear. V was cut by 6 bases and J by 3 bases, with 6 bases left in between. The CDR3 extends over 11 amino acids. Per the germline V gene, CDR1 is LGHNT and CDR2 is FRNRAP. This CDR3 reads CASGRDYEQYF. CDR3 sequence (DNA): TGTGCTAGTGGCCGAGACTACGAGCAGTACTTC. Full variable domain (outside the CDR3, taken from reference TRBV12-5 and TRBJ2-7): DARVTQTPRHKVTEMGQEVTMRCQPILGHNTVFWYRQTMMQGLELLAYFRNRAPLDDSGMPKDRFSAEMPDATLATLKIQPSEPRDSAVYFCASGRDYEQYFGPGTRLTVT.

V and J are TRBV9 and TRBJ1-2, with 8 bases identical to TRBD1. The CDR3 is 15 amino acids. Germline loops: CDR1 SGDLS, CDR2 YYNGEE. Unmatched junction bases numbered 6, after V lost 2 bases and J lost 3 bases. CDR3 sequence reads: CASSVAEDRDYGYTF. The CDR3 nucleotides are TGTGCCAGCAGCGTGGCTGAGGACAGGGACTATGGCTACACCTTC.

This clone was seen more than once but under ten times. The V gene is TRBV5-6, the J gene TRBJ1-1; D perhaps matches TRBD1 (5 bases). Germline V gives CDR1 SGHDT, CDR2 YYEEEE. This CDR3 spans 12 amino acids. V lost 6 bases and J lost 1, with 7 bases in between. The DNA for the CDR3 is TGTGCCAGCACTCAGGGGAACACTGAAGCTTTCTTT. Translated, it gives CASTQGNTEAFF.

The rearrangement links TRBV14 to TRBJ1-2; D possibly corresponds to TRBD1 (5 bases). This CDR3 has 13 residues. In germline, CDR1 is SGHDN, CDR2 FVKESK. Trimming pared 4 bases from V and 8 bases from J, leaving 14 bases between. The CDR3 DNA follows: TGTGCCAGCAGCCCCGGACATTTCCAAGGCTACACCTTC. It translates to CASSPGHFQGYTF. Variable domain in full (rest from reference TRBV14 and TRBJ1-2): EAGVTQFPSHSVIEKGQTVTLRCDPISGHDNLYWYRRVMGKEIKFLLHFVKESKQDESGMPNNRFLAERTGGTYSTLKVQPAELEDSGVYFCASSPGHFQGYTFGSGTRLTVV.

The chain uses TRBV29-1 and TRBJ2-5; a weak D match, TRBD1 (5 bases). Trimming pared 0 bases from V and 9 bases from J, leaving 11 bases between. The germline CDR1 and CDR2 sequences are SQVTM and ANQGSEA. The CDR3 has 12 amino acids. CDR3 coding DNA: TGCAGCGTTGAAGATCCACCAGGGCCCCAGTACTTC. It translates to CSVEDPPGPQYF.

This clone appeared a single time. This rearrangement joins TRBV9 to TRBJ2-2; D perhaps matches TRBD1 (5 bases). The CDR3 has 16 amino acids. Germline CDR1 SGDLS, CDR2 YYNGEE. Deletions cut 0 bases from V and 0 bases from J, with 9 bases between. CDR3 DNA: TGTGCCAGCAGCGTAGGGGGCAGCGCGAACACCGGGGAGCTGTTTTTT. Residues: CASSVGGSANTGELFF.

The rearrangement joins TRBV7-6 to TRBJ1-1; a possible D gene is TRBD1 (6 bases). The CDR3 totals 13 residues. The V gene lost 8 bases and the J gene lost 3 bases, with 13 bases spanning the gap. Germline V gene sequence: CDR1 SGHVS, CDR2 FNYEAQ. The CDR3 sequence is CASRGGADTEAFF. CDR3 coding DNA: TGTGCCAGCCGGGGGGGGGCCGACACTGAAGCTTTCTTT.

This clone was seen a single time. V and J are TRBV5-1 and TRBJ2-3; 12 bases agree with TRBD1. Germline V gives CDR1 SGHRS, CDR2 YFSETQ. Trimming removed 4 bases from V and 2 bases from J; junction bases left unmatched: 5. The CDR3 totals 16 residues. DNA of the CDR3: TGCGCCAGCAGCCCGGGACAGGGGGCTGTCACAGATACGCAGTATTTT. Translating gives CASSPGQGAVTDTQYF.

This chain connects TRBV19 to TRBJ1-5, with D hard to call. CDR3 length: 13 residues. V was cut by 4 bases and J by 5 bases, with 9 bases left in between. CDR1 is LNHDA, CDR2 SQIVND, per germline (reference sequence). The DNA for the CDR3 is TGTGCCAGTAGTAAGCCCCCGGATCAGCCCCAGCATTTT. It is translated as CASSKPPDQPQHF.

The gene calls are TRBV6-6 and TRBJ2-2, with 12 bases lining up with TRBD2. Germline-derived CDR1 and CDR2 are MNHNY and SVGAGI (reference sequence). With 5 bases clipped from V and 6 bases from J, the junction kept 1 base outside the gene matches. This CDR3 region has 14 residues. The CDR3 nucleotides are TGTGCCAGCAGTCTAGCGGGAGGGCCCGGGGAGCTGTTTTTT. The encoded protein is CASSLAGGPGELFF.

V is TRBV5-1 and J is TRBJ2-3; D is perhaps TRBD2 (7 bases). Germline V CDR1 and CDR2: SGHRS, YFSETQ. This CDR3 has 16 amino acids. Trimming pared 4 bases from V and 2 bases from J, leaving 17 bases between. The CDR3 is CASSRIGGAVTDTQYF. CDR3 DNA: TGCGCCAGCAGCCGAATAGGGGGGGCCGTCACAGATACGCAGTATTTT.

The chain recombines TRBV2 with TRBJ2-5, with TRBD2 matching over 8 bases. The CDR3 has 14 residues. The V gene's germline CDR1 is SNHLY and CDR2 FYNNEI. V was clipped by 8 bases and J by 4 bases; unmatched bases: 9. The CDR3 protein is CASRWTSSGETQYF. In DNA, the CDR3 is TGTGCCAGCCGATGGACTAGCTCGGGAGAGACCCAGTACTTC. The variable domain in full, completed from reference TRBV2 and TRBJ2-5, reads EPEVTQTPSHQVTQMGQEVILRCVPISNHLYFYWYRQILGQKVEFLVSFYNNEISEKSEIFDDQFSVERPDGSNFTLKIRSTKLEDSAMYFCASRWTSSGETQYFGPGTRLLVL.

The chain recombines TRBV4-1 with TRBJ1-6; 7 bases are a match to TRBD1. This CDR3 contains 15 residues. Trimming took 1 base from V and 11 from J; bases not matched to a gene: 8. Germline assignment: CDR1 MGHRA and CDR2 YSYEKL. The CDR3 DNA reads as TGCGCCAGCAGCCAAGTCGCAGGGGGTCGTACACCCCTCCACTTT. Its translation is CASSQVAGGRTPLHF.

This rearrangement joins TRBV5-1 to TRBJ2-6, with TRBD1 as a possible D gene (6 bases). Germline V gene lookup returns CDR1 SGHRS and CDR2 YFSETQ. This CDR3 contains 16 residues. The V end lost 5 bases, the J end lost 3 bases, and 15 bases lay between the germline ends. The CDR3 loop reads CASSTGFVGGANVLTF. The CDR3 nucleotides are TGCGCCAGCAGTACAGGGTTTGTTGGTGGGGCCAACGTCCTGACTTTC.

With respect to this clone: One junction end does not reproduce the germline sequence, and a read error may be involved. The gene calls are TRBV6-6 and TRBJ1-1, with D uncertain. The CDR3 length is 13 residues. CDR1 MNHNY and CDR2 SVGAGI come from the germline V gene (reference sequence). CDR3 amino acids: CTSSYGQNTEAFF. In nucleotides, the CDR3 is TGTACCAGCAGTTACGGGCAGAACACTGAAGCTTTCTTT.

CDR3 protein: CASSLTPGHRNTEAFF. The DNA of the CDR3 is TGTGCCAGCAGCTTGACCCCTGGGCATCGGAACACTGAAGCTTTCTTT. The chain combines TRBV7-3 with TRBJ1-1; unclear D gene. Trimming took off 3 bases at V and 1 base at J, with 15 bases between the two ends. CDR3 size: 16 residues. Germline assignment: CDR1 SGHTA and CDR2 FQGTGA.

This chain uses TRBV6-1 with TRBJ1-3; 8 positions agree with TRBD1. The CDR3 is 15 amino acids. J gave up 2 bases and V 4 bases, and 4 bases lay outside the gene matches. Germline V gene sequence: CDR1 MNHNS, CDR2 SASEGT. CDR3 DNA: TGTGCCAGCAGTGGGACAGGGTTTGCTGGAAACACCATATATTTT. It encodes CASSGTGFAGNTIYF.

The chain employs TRBV20-1 and TRBJ1-1, with 7 bases aligning to TRBD1. The CDR3 length is 11 residues. V lost 3 bases and J lost 10; bases outside the gene matches: 5. CDR1 and CDR2 (germline): DFQATT, SNEGSKA (reference sequence). The CDR3 spells CSARQGEAAFF. The CDR3 DNA follows: TGCAGTGCTAGGCAGGGGGAAGCAGCTTTCTTT.

With respect to this clone: The sample has other DNA sequences that encode this CDR3 too. The chain couples TRBV27 to TRBJ2-1, with 7 positions matching TRBD2. V lost 5 bases, J lost 7 bases, and 5 bases stayed unmatched. The germline CDR1 and CDR2 sequences are MNHEY and SMNVEV (reference sequence). The CDR3 is 13 amino acids. CDR3 sequence: CASSLGGGNEQFF. CDR3 bases: TGTGCCAGCAGTCTCGGCGGGGGAAATGAGCAGTTCTTC.

The V call is TRBV5-5, the J call TRBJ1-4; 7 bases agree with TRBD1. Germline CDR1 reads SGHKS; CDR2 reads YYEKEE (reference sequence). The CDR3 covers 16 residues. Trimming at V came to 4 bases and at J to 4 bases, leaving 10 bases not matched to a gene. This CDR3 is CASSEFPGQSNEKLFF. CDR3 nucleotide sequence: TGTGCCAGCAGCGAGTTCCCGGGACAGAGTAATGAAAAACTGTTTTTT.

The chain employs TRBV2 and TRBJ1-4, with unresolved D. The CDR3 runs 15 residues. CDR1 and CDR2 (germline): SNHLY, FYNNEI. V lost 7 bases to trimming and J lost 8 bases, with 20 bases between them. The CDR3 reads CASKGGSGVGEKLFF. The CDR3 nucleotides are TGTGCCAGCAAGGGAGGGAGCGGCGTAGGGGAAAAACTGTTTTTT.

CDR3 amino acids: CASSSGTSGRNEQYF. CDR3 nucleotides: TGTGCCAGCAGTTCCGGGACTAGCGGAAGGAACGAGCAGTACTTC. The chain combines TRBV27 with TRBJ2-7; 11 positions agree with TRBD2. Germline V gives CDR1 MNHEY, CDR2 SMNVEV (reference sequence). J gave up 5 bases and V 4 bases, and 7 bases lay outside the gene matches. CDR3 length equals 15 residues.

This clone was seen only once. This chain uses TRBV5-4 with TRBJ2-7, with D tentatively TRBD2 (5 bases). V was cut by 5 bases and J by 3 bases, with 15 bases left in between. This CDR3 region has 14 residues. Per germline, CDR1 SGHNT and CDR2 YYREEE (reference sequence). CDR3 sequence reads: CASRRVESGYEQYF. CDR3 in DNA: TGTGCCAGCAGGAGGGTGGAGTCGGGCTACGAGCAGTACTTC.

V is TRBV5-1 and J is TRBJ1-3; 7 bases align to TRBD1. Germline CDR1 SGHRS, CDR2 YFSETQ. Unmatched junction bases numbered 4, after V lost 4 bases and J lost 0 bases. This CDR3 region has 15 residues. CDR3 in amino acids: CASSPGTDSGNTIYF. DNA for the CDR3: TGCGCCAGCAGCCCAGGGACAGACTCTGGAAACACCATATATTTT.

V gene TRBV19 combines with J gene TRBJ2-7; weak D call: TRBD1 (6 bases). The germline gives CDR1 LNHDA, CDR2 SQIVND (reference sequence). The CDR3 has 14 amino acids. V was shortened by 5 bases and J by 0 bases, with 11 bases between the two germline ends. The chain's CDR3 is CASSGTDSSYEQYF. The CDR3 DNA reads TGTGCCAGTAGTGGGACGGACAGCTCCTACGAGCAGTACTTC.

The gene calls are TRBV29-1 and TRBJ2-2; D is possibly TRBD2 (6 bases). Germline V lookup: CDR1 SQVTM, CDR2 ANQGSEA. V lost 5 bases to trimming and J lost 4 bases, with 11 bases between them. The CDR3 loop spans 13 amino acids. The chain's CDR3 is CSVTGAGTGELFF. CDR3 nucleotide sequence: TGCAGCGTTACCGGAGCGGGCACCGGGGAGCTGTTTTTT.

This sequence joins TRBV5-1 and TRBJ2-3; TRBD2 matches 11 bases. Trimming removed 1 base from V and 0 bases from J; junction bases left unmatched: 4. The CDR3 is made up of 17 amino acids. The germline CDR1 and CDR2 sequences are SGHRS and YFSETQ. The CDR3: CASSLLGTSGSTDTQYF. Written as DNA, the CDR3 is TGCGCCAGCAGCTTGCTTGGGACTAGCGGTAGCACAGATACGCAGTATTTT. Complete variable domain (other parts from reference TRBV5-1 and TRBJ2-3): KAGVTQTPRYLIKTRGQQVTLSCSPISGHRSVSWYQQTPGQGLQFLFEYFSETQRNKGNFPGRFSGRQFSNSRSEMNVSTLELGDSALYLCASSLLGTSGSTDTQYFGPGTRLTVL.

This chain connects TRBV11-2 to TRBJ2-7; 9 bases fit TRBD1. CDR1 and CDR2 (germline): SGHAT, FQNNGV. The CDR3 totals 12 residues. V lost 7 bases, J lost 6 bases, and 4 bases stayed unmatched. The CDR3 loop reads CASTSTGGEQYF. CDR3 bases: TGTGCCAGCACGTCGACAGGGGGCGAGCAGTACTTC.

This chain connects TRBV6-5 to TRBJ1-2; the D gene is possibly TRBD1 (5 bases). V was clipped by 2 bases and J by 4 bases, with 11 bases between them. This CDR3 has 14 amino acids. CDR1 and CDR2 from the germline V gene are MNHEY and SVGAGI. CDR3 amino acids: CASSYEGRGYGYTF. CDR3 bases: TGTGCCAGCAGTTACGAGGGGAGGGGCTATGGCTACACCTTC.

The chain uses TRBV11-2 and TRBJ1-2; no definite D call. The CDR3 contains 15 residues. The germline gives CDR1 SGHAT, CDR2 FQNNGV. V was cut by 1 base and J by 2 bases, with 11 bases left in between. CDR3 sequence reads: CASSLGWTLNYGYTF. CDR3 bases: TGTGCCAGCAGCTTAGGGTGGACTCTAAACTATGGCTACACCTTC.

This clone was picked up a small number of times. The V call is TRBV10-3, the J call TRBJ1-1, with D maybe TRBD1 (6 bases). V shed 5 bases and J shed 1 base, with 20 bases lying between them. The CDR3 totals 17 residues. Per germline, CDR1 ENHRY and CDR2 SYGVKD. This chain's CDR3 is CAISQGTPRSSNTEAFF. The CDR3 DNA is TGTGCCATCAGTCAGGGGACGCCACGATCTTCGAACACTGAAGCTTTCTTT.